This T cell receptor beta chain was recovered during a study of OX40 agonist ivuxolimab in advanced cancers. Study overall: Dosing consisted of intravenous ivuxolimab at 0.01 to 10 mg/kg every 2 weeks.

Method: immunoSEQ multiplex PCR; TCRdb's copy keeps in-frame clones and lacks some. The table includes 45,000 to 60,000 clones, about nine tenths detected once. Trimming took off 0 bases at V and 7 bases at J, with 12 bases between the two ends. CDR3 size: 13 residues. Per the germline V gene, CDR1 is GTSNPN and CDR2 is SVGIG (reference sequence). Overall study results and limits: Determination of antigen specificity was not performed for the expanded peripheral T cells. The study observed clonal expansion of CD4+ and CD8+ blood T cells by week 6 at 0.1 to 3.0 mg/kg. In general, CD8+ T cells held more expanded clones than CD4+ did, on average.

Points on this clone: Its target is unknown.

The sequence was obtained from an adult with an advanced solid tumor such as melanoma, head and neck, liver or kidney cancer. The specimen comprised CD4+ or CD8+ T cells sorted from blood, sampled in a trial of the OX40 agonist ivuxolimab. This chain joins TRBV30 and TRBJ1-2, with D perhaps TRBD1 (6 bases). The CDR3, as DNA: TGTGCCTGGAGTGTACGGGGGGCGGGTGGCTACACCTTC. Translating it yields CAWSVRGAGGYTF.